Shown below are 15 T cell receptor beta chains from a single sample sequenced in a study of T-cell memory formation after mild COVID-19. Each CDR3 protein gets one entry after TCRdb re-called the 5' RACE reads with MiXCR. Among some 340,000 distinct CDR3 sequences listed, 10% to 15% were seen once. Sequencing was performed on PBMCs or a T cell subset sorted from them (not recorded which). The receptors stem from a man aged 18 to 29 who had mild COVID-19 (a few samples of this study predate the infection). Cell type and time point are not known.

The rearrangement links TRBV2 to TRBJ2-7; D unresolved. Germline V gene data show CDR1 as SNHLY and CDR2 as FYNNEI. V lost 7 bases to trimming and J lost 6 bases, with 19 bases between them. The CDR3 totals 14 residues. CDR3 nucleotide sequence: TGTGCCAGCAAAGAAACATTTCTGATCCCCGAGCAGTACGTC. Translating it yields CASKETFLIPEQYV.

The chain combines TRBV5-4 with TRBJ2-5, with a possible D match to TRBD2 (6 bases). In germline, CDR1 is SGHNT, CDR2 YYREEE (reference sequence). The CDR3 length is 16 residues. V lost 5 bases to trimming and J lost 0 bases, with 17 bases between them. For the CDR3, the DNA is TGTGCCAGCAGTTGGGGCGGCGGGATGTACCAAGAGACCCAGTACTTC. This sequence encodes CASSWGGGMYQETQYF.

As regards this clonotype: Sequence at one end of the junction differs from germline and may be a read error. The chain employs TRBV6-2 or TRBV6-3 and TRBJ1-5, with D maybe TRBD1 (6 bases). Per germline, CDR1 MNHEY and CDR2 SVGEGT. The CDR3 is 14 residues long. In DNA, the CDR3 is TGTGCCAGCAGTCTTCAGGGGAGCAGTCAGCCCCAGCATTTT. Translated: CASSLQGSSQPQHF.

This clonotype was found a few times. V is TRBV29-1 and J is TRBJ2-5; 12 positions agree with TRBD2. V lost 7 bases, J lost 7 bases, and 13 bases stayed unmatched. Germline V CDR1 and CDR2: SQVTM, ANQGSEA. The CDR3 spans 15 residues. The DNA of the CDR3 is TGCAGCGGCCGAAAGACTAGCGGGGGTGGGGGGACCCAGTACTTC. Its translation: CSGRKTSGGGGTQYF.

This chain uses TRBV4-1 with TRBJ1-2; 10 bases match TRBD1. The CDR3 is made up of 14 amino acids. The germline V gene encodes CDR1 MGHRA and CDR2 YSYEKL. After removal of 0 bases from V and 6 bases from J, the junction contained 1 base not matched to a gene. CDR3 in DNA: TGCGCCAGCAGCCAAGAGGGGACAGGGGATGGCTACACCTTC. Translated: CASSQEGTGDGYTF.

The rearrangement joins TRBV6-2 or TRBV6-3 to TRBJ2-1; D remains ambiguous. Deletions cut 0 bases from V and 0 bases from J, with 12 bases between. Germline V CDR1 and CDR2: MNHEY, SVGEGT. CDR3 length: 17 amino acids. CDR3 loop: CASSYSPTGASYNEQFF. Written as DNA, the CDR3 is TGTGCCAGCAGTTACTCTCCCACTGGAGCCTCCTACAATGAGCAGTTCTTC.

At least ten counts were recorded for this clonotype. The V gene is TRBV5-7, the J gene TRBJ1-5; TRBD1 is a possible D gene (5 bases). TRBV5-7 counts as an open reading frame of uncertain function. The CDR3 consists of 16 residues. Trimming removed 0 bases at V and 0 bases at J, with 10 bases between. The CDR3 loop is CASSLAGADSNQPQHF. CDR3 DNA: TGTGCCAGCAGCTTGGCCGGGGCTGATAGCAATCAGCCCCAGCATTTT.

The CDR3 is CASKGSSGNNEQFF. As DNA, the CDR3 is TGTGCCTCTAAGGGGTCATCCGGGAACAATGAGCAGTTCTTC. J is TRBJ2-1 and V is TRBV11-3; TRBD1 or TRBD2 may be the D gene (5 bases each). The V and J ends lost 11 bases and 5 bases respectively, with 19 bases between them. The CDR3 covers 14 residues. Germline CDR1 is SGHNT and CDR2 is YENEEA.

This chain links TRBV5-1 with TRBJ2-3; D possibly corresponds to TRBD2 (6 bases). V was pared by 3 bases and J by 2 bases, with 13 bases between. The germline V gene encodes CDR1 SGHRS and CDR2 YFSETQ. The CDR3 extends over 15 amino acids. The DNA for the CDR3 is TGCGCCAGCAGCTCCGGAGGGACTTACACAGATACGCAGTATTTT. Its protein product is CASSSGGTYTDTQYF.

This clonotype showed up many times. An end of the junction differs from the germline gene, which may be a read error. The chain recombines TRBV5-1 with TRBJ2-7; 8 bases are shared with TRBD1. Looked up from germline, CDR1 is SGHRS and CDR2 is YFSETQ. CDR3 size: 14 residues. CDR3 DNA: TGTGCCAGCAGCTTAGGGCAGGGGGCTTACGAGCAGTACTTC. This gives the protein CASSLGQGAYEQYF. The full variable domain, in which reference TRBV5-1 and TRBJ2-7 provide the parts outside the CDR3, is KAGVTQTPRYLIKTRGQQVTLSCSPISGHRSVSWYQQTPGQGLQFLFEYFSETQRNKGNFPGRFSGRQFSNSRSEMNVSTLELGDSALYLCASSLGQGAYEQYFGPGTRLTVT.

This clonotype was counted many times. The V gene is TRBV7-2, the J gene TRBJ2-3; D unclear. CDR1 SGHTA and CDR2 FQGNSA come from the germline V gene. CDR3 length: 12 residues. Trimming shortened V by 0 bases and J by 8 bases, and 6 bases separated the two germline ends. CDR3 region: CASSLARGTQYF. The DNA of the CDR3 is TGTGCCAGCAGCTTAGCGCGTGGTACGCAGTATTTT.

In its sample, this clonotype was seen a few times. This sequence joins TRBV4-1 and TRBJ2-3, with 8 bases identical to TRBD1. Unmatched junction bases numbered 4, after V lost 0 bases and J lost 2 bases. The CDR3 is made up of 16 amino acids. Germline V gene sequence: CDR1 MGHRA, CDR2 YSYEKL. The DNA of the CDR3 is TGCGCCAGCAGCCAAGAAGACAGGGGTTTCACAGATACGCAGTATTTT. Its translation: CASSQEDRGFTDTQYF.

CDR3 region: CASKSGETQYF. CDR3 nucleotide sequence: TGCGCCAGCAAGAGTGGGGAGACCCAGTACTTC. The gene calls are TRBV10-2 and TRBJ2-5, with unresolved D. Germline values: CDR1 WSHSY, CDR2 SAAADI. V was cut by 7 bases and J by 5 bases, with 8 bases left in between. There are 11 residues in the CDR3.

The rearrangement links TRBV4-1 to TRBJ2-2, with 8 bases that match TRBD1. This CDR3 is 14 amino acids long. CDR1 and CDR2 (germline): MGHRA, YSYEKL. V was pared by 9 bases and J by 3 bases, with 6 bases of the junction left unmatched. CDR3: CASGGTGDTGELFF. For the CDR3, the DNA is TGCGCCAGTGGGGGGACAGGAGACACCGGGGAGCTGTTTTTT.

The rearrangement links TRBV20-1 to TRBJ2-3; no clear D. V dropped 7 bases and J dropped 2 bases, with 10 bases sitting between them. Germline V CDR1 and CDR2: DFQATT, SNEGSKA (reference sequence). CDR3 size: 12 residues. The CDR3 DNA reads TGCAGTGTAGACTTCCACACAGATACGCAGTATTTT. Its protein is CSVDFHTDTQYF.